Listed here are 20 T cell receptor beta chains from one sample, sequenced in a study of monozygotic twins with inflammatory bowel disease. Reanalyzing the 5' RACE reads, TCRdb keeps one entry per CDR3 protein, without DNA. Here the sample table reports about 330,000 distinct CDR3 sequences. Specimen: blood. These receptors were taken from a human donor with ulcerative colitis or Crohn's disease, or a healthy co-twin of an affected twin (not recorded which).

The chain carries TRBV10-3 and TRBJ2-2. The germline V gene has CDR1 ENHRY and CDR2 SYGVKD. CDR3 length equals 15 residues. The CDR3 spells CAISDSLDIDGELFF.

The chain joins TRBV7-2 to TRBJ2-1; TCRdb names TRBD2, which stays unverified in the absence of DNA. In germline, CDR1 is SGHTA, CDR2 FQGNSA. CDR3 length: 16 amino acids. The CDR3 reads CASSPLLAGGPSEQFF.

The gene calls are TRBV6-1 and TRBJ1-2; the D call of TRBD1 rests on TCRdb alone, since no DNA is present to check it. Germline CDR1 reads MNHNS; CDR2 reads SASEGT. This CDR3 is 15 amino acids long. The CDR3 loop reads CATAKGTGGASGYTF.

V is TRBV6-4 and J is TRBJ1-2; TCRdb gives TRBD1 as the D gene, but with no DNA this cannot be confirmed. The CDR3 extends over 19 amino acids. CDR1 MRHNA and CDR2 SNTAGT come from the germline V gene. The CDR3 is CATSDRSDSRDRASYGYTF.

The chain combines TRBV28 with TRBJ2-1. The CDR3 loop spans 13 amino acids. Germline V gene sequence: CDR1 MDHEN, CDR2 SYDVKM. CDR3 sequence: CASIGDSYNEQFF. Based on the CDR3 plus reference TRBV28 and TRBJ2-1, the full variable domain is DVKVTQSSRYLVKRTGEKVFLECVQDMDHENMFWYRQDPGLGLRLIYFSYDVKMKEKGDIPEGYSVSREKKERFSLILESASTNQTSMYLCASIGDSYNEQFFGPGTRLTVL.

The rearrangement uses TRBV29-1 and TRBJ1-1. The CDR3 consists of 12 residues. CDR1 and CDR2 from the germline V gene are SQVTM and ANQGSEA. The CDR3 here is CSVDTMNTEAFF. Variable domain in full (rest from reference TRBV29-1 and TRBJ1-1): SAVISQKPSRDICQRGTSLTIQCQVDSQVTMMFWYRQQPGQSLTLIATANQGSEATYESGFVIDKFPISRPNLTFSTLTVSNMSPEDSSIYLCSVDTMNTEAFFGQGTRLTVV.

The CDR3 protein is CASHRGDLAKNIQYF. The V call is TRBV12-3 or TRBV12-4, the J call TRBJ2-4; TCRdb indicates TRBD1, and absent DNA this call remains unverified. The CDR3 has 15 amino acids.

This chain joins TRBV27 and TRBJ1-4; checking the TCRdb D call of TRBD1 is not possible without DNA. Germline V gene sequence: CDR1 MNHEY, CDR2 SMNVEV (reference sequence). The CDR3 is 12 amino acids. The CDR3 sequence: CASMGGLEKLFF.

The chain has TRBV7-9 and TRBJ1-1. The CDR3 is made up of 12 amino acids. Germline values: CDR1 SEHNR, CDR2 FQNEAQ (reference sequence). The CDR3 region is CASSPQVSEAFF.

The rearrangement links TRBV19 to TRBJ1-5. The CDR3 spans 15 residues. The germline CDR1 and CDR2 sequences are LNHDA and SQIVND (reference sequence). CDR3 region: CASSDAGGSTQPQHF.

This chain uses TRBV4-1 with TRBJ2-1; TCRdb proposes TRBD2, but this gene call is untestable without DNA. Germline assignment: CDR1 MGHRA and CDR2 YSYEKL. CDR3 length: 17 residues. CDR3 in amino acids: CASSQGPAGSSYNEQFF.

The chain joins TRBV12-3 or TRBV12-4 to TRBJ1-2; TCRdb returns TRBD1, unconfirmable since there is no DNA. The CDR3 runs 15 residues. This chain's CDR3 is CASSFPGRDNYGYTF.

This CDR3 reads CASRLEAWGRGASYEQYF. The chain couples TRBV12-2 to TRBJ2-7; the D call from TCRdb, TRBD1, cannot be confirmed without DNA. TRBV12-2 is flagged as a pseudogene. CDR3 length: 18 amino acids.

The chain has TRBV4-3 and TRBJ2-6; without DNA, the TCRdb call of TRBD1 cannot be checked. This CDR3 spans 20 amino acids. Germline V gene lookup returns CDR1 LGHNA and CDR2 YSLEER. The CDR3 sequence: CASSQRTPTDAFSGANVLTF.

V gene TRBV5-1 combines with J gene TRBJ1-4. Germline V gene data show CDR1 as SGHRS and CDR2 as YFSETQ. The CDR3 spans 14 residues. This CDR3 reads CASSGDISAGKLFF.

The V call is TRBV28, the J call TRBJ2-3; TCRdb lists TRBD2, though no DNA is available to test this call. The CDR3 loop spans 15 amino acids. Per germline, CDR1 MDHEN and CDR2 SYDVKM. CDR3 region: CAGGTSLGGTDTQYF.

The CDR3 reads CASSLNRASNEQFF. The chain uses TRBV7-3 and TRBJ2-1. This CDR3 is built from 14 residues. The germline CDR1 and CDR2 sequences are SGHTA and FQGTGA.

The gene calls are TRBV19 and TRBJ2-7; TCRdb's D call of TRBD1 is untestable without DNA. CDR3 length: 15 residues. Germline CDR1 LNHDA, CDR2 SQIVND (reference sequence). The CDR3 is CASSMGDSPFGEQYF.

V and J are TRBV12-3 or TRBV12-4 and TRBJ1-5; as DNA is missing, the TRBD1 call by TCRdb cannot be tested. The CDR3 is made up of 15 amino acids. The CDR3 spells CASSAQGESNQPQHF.

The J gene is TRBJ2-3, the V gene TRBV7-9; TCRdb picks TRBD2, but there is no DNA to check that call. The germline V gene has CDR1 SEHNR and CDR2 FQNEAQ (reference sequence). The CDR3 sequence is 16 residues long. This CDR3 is CASSAQTTIEADTQYF.